This TCR beta chain was captured by sequencing in a study of CD8 T cells in ankylosing spondylitis. Study-wide results and limits: One TCR beta motif, made up of several highly homologous variants, appeared characteristic of ankylosing spondylitis blood.

With molecular barcodes, quantitative 5'-RACE was used to make the TCR beta libraries. TCRdb ran MiXCR on the 5' RACE reads and lists one entry per CDR3 protein. Of 670,000 or so distinct CDR3 sequences in the sample, 19% were seen once. The CDR3 spans 15 residues. Trimming cost V 6 bases and J 7 bases; bases outside gene matches: 14. Germline CDR1 and CDR2: DFQATT and SNEGSKA (reference sequence). This clonotype was seen only a few times. Antigen unknown. Sequenced: blood, either unsorted or a sorted T cell fraction (not recorded which). J is TRBJ2-5 and V is TRBV20-1; 10 positions match TRBD1. This TCR derives from a male donor with ankylosing spondylitis. The CDR3 region has the DNA TGCAGTGCCCTCCTCTCCGGGACAGGGGAGGTGACCCAGTACTTC. Amino acid sequence: CSALLSGTGEVTQYF.